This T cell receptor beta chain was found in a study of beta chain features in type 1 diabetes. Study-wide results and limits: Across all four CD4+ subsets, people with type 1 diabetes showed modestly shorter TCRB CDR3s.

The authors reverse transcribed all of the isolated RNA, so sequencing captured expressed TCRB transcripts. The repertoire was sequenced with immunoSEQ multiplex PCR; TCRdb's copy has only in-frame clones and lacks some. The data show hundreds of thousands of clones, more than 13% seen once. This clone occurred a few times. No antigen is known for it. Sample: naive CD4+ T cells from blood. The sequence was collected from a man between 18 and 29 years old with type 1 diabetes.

For the CDR3, the DNA is TGTGCCTGGAGTGTAATGGGAGAGACCCAGTACTTC. Encoded protein: CAWSVMGETQYF. The chain combines TRBV30 with TRBJ2-5; the D is unclear. Trimming took 0 bases from V and 4 from J, leaving 6 bases between them. CDR1 is GTSNPN and CDR2 is SVGIG in the germline V gene (reference sequence). This CDR3 is built from 12 residues.